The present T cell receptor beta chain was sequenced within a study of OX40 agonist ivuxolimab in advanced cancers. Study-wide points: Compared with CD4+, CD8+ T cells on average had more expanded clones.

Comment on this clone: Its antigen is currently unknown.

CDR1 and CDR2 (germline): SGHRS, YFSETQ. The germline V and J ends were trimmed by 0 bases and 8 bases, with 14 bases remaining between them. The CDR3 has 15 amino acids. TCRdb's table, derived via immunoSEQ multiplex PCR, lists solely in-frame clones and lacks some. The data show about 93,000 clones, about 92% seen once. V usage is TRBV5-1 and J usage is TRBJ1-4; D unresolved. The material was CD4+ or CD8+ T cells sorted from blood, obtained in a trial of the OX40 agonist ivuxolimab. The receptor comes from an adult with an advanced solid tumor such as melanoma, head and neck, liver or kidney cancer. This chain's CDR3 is CASSLAPGVTEKLFF. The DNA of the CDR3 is TGCGCCAGCAGCTTGGCACCCGGGGTAACCGAAAAACTGTTTTTT.